This TCR beta chain was obtained from a study of blood T cell repertoires in COVID-19. Seattle-derived patients entered the study during active infection and were followed longitudinally. This CDR3 is built from 14 residues. Original methodology: Scientists estimated how many nucleated cells there were by amplifying reference gene primers. TCRdb keeps only in-frame clones here, not all; method: immunoSEQ multiplex PCR. D and trimming were read from the DNA, whereas the V and J calls and clone size are those reported in that table. This table has around 61,000 clones, approximately 92% appearing once.

The sequenced sample consisted of peripheral blood. This sequence joins TRBV21-1 and TRBJ1-2; the table's D gene call, TRBD1, was not cross checked with the DNA. TRBV21-1 is given as a pseudogene. The source is a woman aged 60 to 75 with COVID-19, enrolled during active disease. This CDR3 is CASSKDQSNYGYTF. As DNA, the CDR3 is TGTGCCAGCAGCAAAGATCAGTCTAACTATGGCTACACCTTC.